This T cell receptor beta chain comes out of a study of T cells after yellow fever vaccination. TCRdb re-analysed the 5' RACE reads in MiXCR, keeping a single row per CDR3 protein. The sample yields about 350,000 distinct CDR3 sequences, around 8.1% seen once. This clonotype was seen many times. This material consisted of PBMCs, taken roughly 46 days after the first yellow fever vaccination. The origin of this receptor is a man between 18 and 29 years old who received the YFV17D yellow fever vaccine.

CDR3 nucleotides: TGTGCCAGCAGTTTGGTAGCCTACAATGAGCAGTTCTTC. Protein: CASSLVAYNEQFF. The chain employs TRBV27 and TRBJ2-1; D is unclear. Trimming removed 3 bases at V and 2 bases at J, with 5 bases between. The CDR3 runs to 13 residues. CDR1 is MNHEY, CDR2 SMNVEV, per germline (reference sequence).